A selection of T cell receptor beta chains follows, all from one sample in a study of cytomegalovirus exposure and HLA in healthy donors. Sequenced by immunoSEQ multiplex PCR; TCRdb stores in-frame clones only, minus some. The sample has 120,000 to 150,000 clones; roughly 90% are singletons. Sequences were obtained from PBMCs. All receptors derive from a man younger than 30 in good health and CMV-seropositive. CDR3s leave out the opening cysteine and the closing phenylalanine or tryptophan.

v_call | cdr3_aa
TRBV6-5 | ASSYGTGWEAF
TRBV28 | ASSPSYRGDQPQH
TRBV6-5 | ASSTGTSTDTQY
TRBV19 | ASSPWTGTGFSPLH
TRBV19 | ASSIGGAYGYT
TRBV28 | ASSRTGGTEAF
TRBV4-2 | ASRGQGSVGEKLF
TRBV6-1 | ASSAHRGGTEAF
TRBV11-2 | ASSKRVEETQY
TRBV6-1 | ASKGGTETQY
TRBV4-1 | ASSQVGGDTQY
TRBV19 | ASSIGLEYEQY
TRBV9 | ASSVEADSNTEAF
TRBV27 | ASSFSGGDQPQH
TRBV2 | ASNAQNNQPQH
TRBV18 | ASSPGTAASGYTIY
TRBV28 | ATQGQGLMAF
TRBV5-1 | ASSLATLGNEQF
TRBV7-2 | ASSLVSGGGQPQH
TRBV9 | ASSVGTGGKGHEQY